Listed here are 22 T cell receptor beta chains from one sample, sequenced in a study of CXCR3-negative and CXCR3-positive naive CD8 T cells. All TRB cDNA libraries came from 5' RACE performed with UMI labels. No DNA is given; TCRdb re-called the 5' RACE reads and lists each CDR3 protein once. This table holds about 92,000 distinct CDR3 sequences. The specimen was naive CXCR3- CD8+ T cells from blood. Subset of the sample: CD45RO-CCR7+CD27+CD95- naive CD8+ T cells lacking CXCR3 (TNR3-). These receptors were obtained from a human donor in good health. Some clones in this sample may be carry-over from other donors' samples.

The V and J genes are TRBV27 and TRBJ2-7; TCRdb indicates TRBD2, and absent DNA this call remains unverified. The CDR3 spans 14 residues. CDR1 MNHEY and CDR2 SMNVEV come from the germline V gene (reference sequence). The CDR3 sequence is CASSWGSASNEQYF.

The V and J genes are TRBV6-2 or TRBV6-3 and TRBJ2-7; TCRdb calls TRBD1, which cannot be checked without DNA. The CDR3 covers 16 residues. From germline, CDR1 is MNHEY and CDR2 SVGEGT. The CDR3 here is CASSYGGPGGGYEQYF.

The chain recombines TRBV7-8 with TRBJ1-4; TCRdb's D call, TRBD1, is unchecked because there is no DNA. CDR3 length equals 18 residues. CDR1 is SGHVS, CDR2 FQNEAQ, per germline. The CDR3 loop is CASSLDRPLEVESEKLFF.

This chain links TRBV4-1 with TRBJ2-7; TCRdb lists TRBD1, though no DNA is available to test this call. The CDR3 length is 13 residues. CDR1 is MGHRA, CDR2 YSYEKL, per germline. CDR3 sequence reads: CASSQVDIYEQYF.

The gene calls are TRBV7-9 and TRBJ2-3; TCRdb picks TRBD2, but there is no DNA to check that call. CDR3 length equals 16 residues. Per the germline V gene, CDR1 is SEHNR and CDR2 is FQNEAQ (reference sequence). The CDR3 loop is CASSPRTSRDTDTQYF.

This chain's CDR3 is CASSFGTPGGYTF. The gene calls are TRBV5-6 and TRBJ1-2. This CDR3 region has 13 residues. Germline V gene lookup returns CDR1 SGHDT and CDR2 YYEEEE.

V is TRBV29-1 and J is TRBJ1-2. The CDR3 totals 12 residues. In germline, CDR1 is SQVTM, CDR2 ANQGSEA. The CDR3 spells CSAYDSGYGYTF.

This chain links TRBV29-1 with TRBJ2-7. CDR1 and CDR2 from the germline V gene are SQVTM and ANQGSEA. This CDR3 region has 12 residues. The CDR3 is CSAVSDSYEQYF.

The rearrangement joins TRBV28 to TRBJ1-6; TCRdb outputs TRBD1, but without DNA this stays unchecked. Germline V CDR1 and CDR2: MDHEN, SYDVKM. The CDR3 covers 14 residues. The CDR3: CASSPGITDSPLHF.

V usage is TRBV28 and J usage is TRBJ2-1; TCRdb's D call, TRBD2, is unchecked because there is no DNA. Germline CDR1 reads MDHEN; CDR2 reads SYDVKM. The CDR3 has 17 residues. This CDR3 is CASSSRLAPSTGNEQFF.

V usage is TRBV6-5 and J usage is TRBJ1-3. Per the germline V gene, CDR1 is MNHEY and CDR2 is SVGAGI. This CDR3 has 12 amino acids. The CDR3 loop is CASSLPGNTIYF.

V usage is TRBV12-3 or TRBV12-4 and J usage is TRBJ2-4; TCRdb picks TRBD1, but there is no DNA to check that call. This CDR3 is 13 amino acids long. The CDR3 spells CASSPDRGDIQYF.

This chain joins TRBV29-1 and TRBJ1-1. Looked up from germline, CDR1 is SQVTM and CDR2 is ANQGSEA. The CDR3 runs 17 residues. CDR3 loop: CSVALGRQGGRLTEAFF. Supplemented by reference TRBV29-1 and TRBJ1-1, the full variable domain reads SAVISQKPSRDICQRGTSLTIQCQVDSQVTMMFWYRQQPGQSLTLIATANQGSEATYESGFVIDKFPISRPNLTFSTLTVSNMSPEDSSIYLCSVALGRQGGRLTEAFFGQGTRLTVV.

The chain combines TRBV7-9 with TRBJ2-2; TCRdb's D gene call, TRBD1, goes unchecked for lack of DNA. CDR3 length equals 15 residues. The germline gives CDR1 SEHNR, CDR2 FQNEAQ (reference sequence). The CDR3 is CASSLGGGPGGELFF.

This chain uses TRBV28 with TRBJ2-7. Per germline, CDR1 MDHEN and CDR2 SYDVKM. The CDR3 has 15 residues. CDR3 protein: CASSIGLAISYEQYF.

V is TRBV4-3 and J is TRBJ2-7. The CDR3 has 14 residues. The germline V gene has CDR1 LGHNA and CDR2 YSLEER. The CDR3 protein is CASSQDKWGYEQYF.

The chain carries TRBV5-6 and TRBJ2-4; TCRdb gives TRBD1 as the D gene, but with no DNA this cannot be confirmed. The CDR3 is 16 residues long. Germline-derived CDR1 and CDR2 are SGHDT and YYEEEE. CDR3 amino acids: CASSLPPGVGEDIQYF. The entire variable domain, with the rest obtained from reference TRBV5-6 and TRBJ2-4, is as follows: DAGVTQSPTHLIKTRGQQVTLRCSPKSGHDTVSWYQQALGQGPQFIFQYYEEEERQRGNFPDRFSGHQFPNYSSELNVNALLLGDSALYLCASSLPPGVGEDIQYFGAGTRLSVL.

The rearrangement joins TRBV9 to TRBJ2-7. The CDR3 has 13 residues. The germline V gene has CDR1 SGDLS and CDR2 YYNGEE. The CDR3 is CASSAGVSYEQYF.

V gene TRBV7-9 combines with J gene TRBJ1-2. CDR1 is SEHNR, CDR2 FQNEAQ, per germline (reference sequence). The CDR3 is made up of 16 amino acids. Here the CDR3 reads CASSLVLGQAADGYTF.

This CDR3 reads CASSPQGSSGNTIYF. The chain combines TRBV12-3 or TRBV12-4 with TRBJ1-3. The CDR3 is made up of 15 amino acids.

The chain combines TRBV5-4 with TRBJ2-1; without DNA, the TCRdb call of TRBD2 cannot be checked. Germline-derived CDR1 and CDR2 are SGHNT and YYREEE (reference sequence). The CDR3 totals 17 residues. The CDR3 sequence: CASSRTGLLTSYNEQFF.

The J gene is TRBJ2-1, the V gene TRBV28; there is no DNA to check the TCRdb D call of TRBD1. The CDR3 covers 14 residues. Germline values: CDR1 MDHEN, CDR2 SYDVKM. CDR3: CASSFPGVNNEQFF.